The subject of this entry is one T cell receptor (beta chain). Its antigen remains unidentified. This specimen comes from a study of cytomegalovirus exposure and HLA in healthy donors. Study-wide results and caveats: In a later analysis, TCR beta V- and J-gene trimming showed a link to a missense DCLRE1C variant. Cytomegalovirus association was assigned to about 150 TCR beta chains.

V dropped 4 bases and J dropped 6 bases, with 17 bases sitting between them. This CDR3 contains 15 residues. CDR1 and CDR2 (germline): LNHDA, SQIVND (reference sequence). The donors, nominally healthy at sampling, likely had unrecorded immune exposures. It was with 60 Vbeta and 13 Jbeta primers that the PCR ran. Produced via immunoSEQ multiplex PCR; TCRdb's table is partial and in-frame only. This table has fewer than 200,000 clones, 70% to 80% appearing once. This TCR was recovered from a man aged 60 to 69 in good health and CMV-seronegative. The chain joins TRBV19 to TRBJ2-3; possibly TRBD2 for D (7 bases). Sequenced: PBMCs. Here the CDR3 reads CASSTLAGAADTQYF. CDR3 DNA sequence: TGTGCCAGTAGTACCCTCGCGGGGGCCGCGGATACGCAGTATTTT.